The clone carrying this T cell receptor beta chain was counted a few times. Its cognate antigen is unknown. The data were obtained in a study of T-cell memory formation after mild COVID-19. Looking at the study overall: Largely donor-specific TCR clusters were found. Study observations and caveats: The finding that pre-infection memory included some responding clones suggested that cross-reactive memory joined.

TCRdb recomputed calls from the 5' RACE reads with MiXCR, one row per CDR3 protein. The sample lists about 84,000 distinct CDR3 sequences, about 14% occurring once. This CDR3 has 13 amino acids. CDR1 and CDR2 (germline): SGHVS, FQNEAQ. Between the trimmed V and J ends, which lost 1 base and 5 bases, there was a span of 6 bases. The receptor's source is an adult woman who had mild COVID-19 (a few samples of this study predate the infection). Cell type and time point are not known. The sample taken for sequencing was PBMCs or a T cell subset sorted from them (not recorded which). The gene calls are TRBV7-8 and TRBJ2-1; no clear D gene. DNA of the CDR3: TGTGCCAGCAGCTTAGATACGGACAATGAGCAGTTCTTC. Amino acid sequence: CASSLDTDNEQFF. Full variable domain (missing parts from reference TRBV7-8 and TRBJ2-1): GAGVSQSPRYKVAKRGQDVALRCDPISGHVSLFWYQQALGQGPEFLTYFQNEAQLDKSGLPSDRFFAERPEGSVSTLKIQRTQQEDSAVYLCASSLDTDNEQFFGPGTRLTVL.